This T cell receptor beta chain is drawn from a study of blood T cell repertoires in COVID-19 (dated by TCRdb to about 2020). A note on the overall study: Samples covering the acute and convalescent phases of COVID-19 were provided by collaborators in the United States, Italy and Spain. The material from the prospective study consisted of cDNA or gDNA derived from T cells, B-cell-depleted T cells, or PBMCs. The dataset comprised deeply sampled blood TCRbeta repertoires from subjects exposed to, actively infected with, or recovered from COVID-19. The repertoires were made available in a free public database intended to serve as a resource for research on the immune response to SARS-CoV-2. Samples were obtained from the ongoing ImmuneRACE study (first 160 participants) and from over a thousand subjects provided by 6 global collaborators. A de-identified subject ID, COVID-19 status, age in years and sex were almost always included in the sample metadata. Where available, HLA class I and class II types were taken from metadata supplied by the sample provider and were not determined by assay-based typing.

On the study overall, not on this receptor specifically: Clinical and demographic metadata were provided uncurated, with the amount varying by source and participant.

The CDR3 runs 19 amino acids, cysteine and phenylalanine included. Left in the record is the CDR3 DNA by itself, 57 bases read in frame from the first base. CDR1 and CDR2 (LGHNT, FRNRAP) derive from the germline V gene. Trimming leaves V shorter by 3 bases and J shorter by 4 bases, with the junction holding 14 bases beyond the gene matches. The immunoSEQ Assay, a bias-controlled multiplex PCR, was used to amplify TCRbeta CDR3 regions from genomic DNA. Processing in the source paper ran as follows. The number of nucleated cells in each sample was estimated by amplification of reference gene primers within the assay. To quantify the absolute abundance of each unique TCRbeta CDR3 rearrangement, sequence reads were collapsed and filtered. For each sample, productive Simpson clonality was calculated by taking the square root of Simpson's diversity index across productive rearrangements. The table comes from immuneACCESS by way of TCRdb, which keeps in-frame sequences with V and J called. Part of the clones is missing from these tables; in studies checked, under half for an unresolved V gene and the rest for unknown reasons. The V and J calls and clone size are taken from that table; D and trimming were inferred from the DNA. Within this sample are a few hundred thousand clones, with 75% to 90% of them counted one time only. The leading ten clones occupy almost 2% of the sample.

This clone was found once. Its antigen is not yet known. One base away there is no much larger clone; base qualities are not given. Each collaborating institution followed its own protocols to collect whole blood in K2EDTA tubes. For TCRbeta analysis, collaborator samples were shipped as frozen whole blood, as isolated PBMCs, or as DNA extracted from either sample type. This chain joins TRBV12-5 to TRBJ2-3; TRBD2 aligns with 12 central bases. Sequences were obtained from peripheral blood. The receptor was derived from a man aged 25 to 40 with active or convalescent COVID-19. Read as DNA, the sequence is TGTGCTAGTGGTTTTTTGGCGTTAGCTAGGACTAGCGGGGCAGATACGCAGTATTTT. Translated, it gives CASGFLALARTSGADTQYF.